The source of this T cell receptor beta chain is a study of identical twins. A universal primer site was incorporated via template switching, and the cDNA contained unique molecular identifiers. TCRdb recomputed calls from the 5' RACE reads with MiXCR, one row per CDR3 protein. Of 1.5 million to 2 million distinct CDR3 sequences in the sample, less than 40% are singletons; the top ten hold around 0.25%. Study observations and caveats: Cross-sectional statistical analysis, not tracking of the same donors, underpinned the conclusions.

Losses at the gene ends were 11 bases for V and 3 bases for J; bases not matched to a gene: 9. The CDR3 covers 15 residues. The germline V gene has CDR1 ENHRY and CDR2 SYGVKD. For this clonotype: The antigen is not known.

The source material was cord blood. The source of this sequence is a newborn girl in good health. The V call is TRBV10-3, the J call TRBJ1-5; 11 bases line up with TRBD1. CDR3 protein: CASRGTGGPNQPQHF. CDR3 coding DNA: TGTGCCTCAAGAGGGACAGGGGGACCCAATCAGCCCCAGCATTTT.